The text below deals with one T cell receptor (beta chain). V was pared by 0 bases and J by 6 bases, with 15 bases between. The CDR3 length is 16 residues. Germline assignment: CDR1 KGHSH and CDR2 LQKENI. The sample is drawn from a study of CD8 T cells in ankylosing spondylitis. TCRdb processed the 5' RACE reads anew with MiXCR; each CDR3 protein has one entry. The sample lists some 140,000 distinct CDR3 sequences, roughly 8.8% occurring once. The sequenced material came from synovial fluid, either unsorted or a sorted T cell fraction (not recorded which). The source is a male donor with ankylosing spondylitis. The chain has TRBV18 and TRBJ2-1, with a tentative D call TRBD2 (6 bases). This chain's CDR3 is CASSPPALGGLNEQFF. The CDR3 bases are TGTGCCAGCTCACCACCGGCCTTGGGGGGACTCAATGAGCAGTTCTTC.